This is a list of T cell receptor beta chains from one sample in a study of molecular identifiers for immune sequencing clone quantification. Each CDR3 protein gets one entry after TCRdb re-called the PCR reads with MiXCR. The sample has approximately 550,000 distinct CDR3 sequences, about a fifth seen once; the top ten hold about 0.8%. Material for sequencing was naive CD8+ T cells from blood, with Jurkat cell RNA spiked in. Every receptor here comes from a human donor in good health. Some libraries in this study had Jurkat cell RNA spiked in. The CDR3 runs from the conserved cysteine through the conserved F or W. The order of the fields is clone size, J gene, V gene, D gene, CDR3 DNA, CDR3 protein. The D gene is left open where the match is weak. Clone size appears in some rows only: once, few, many, or a class for an expanded clone.

>many|TRBJ2-2|TRBV20-1|.
TGCAGTGCTAGAGATATTCAGGGGACCACCGGGGAGCTGTTTTTT
CSARDIQGTTGELFF
>.|TRBJ2-2|TRBV27|.
TGTGCCAGCAGTTTAAGGTCCCCGAACACCGGGGAGCTGTTTTTT
CASSLRSPNTGELFF
>.|TRBJ2-5|TRBV6-5|TRBD1
TGTGCCAGCAGTAACGGACAGGGGAGTTTAAAGGAGACCCAGTACTTC
CASSNGQGSLKETQYF
>.|TRBJ2-7|TRBV4-1|.
TGCGCCAGCAGCGCTAACGCGGGGAACTACGAGCAGTACTTC
CASSANAGNYEQYF
>.|TRBJ2-5|TRBV9|.
TGTGCCAGCAGCGTAGAAGGAGGGGGGGCCCCAGAGACCCAGTACTTC
CASSVEGGGAPETQYF
>.|TRBJ2-5|TRBV27|.
TGTGCCAGCAGTTTCCTCAGGCAAGAGACCCAGTACTTC
CASSFLRQETQYF
>few|TRBJ2-2|TRBV15|TRBD1
TGTGCCACCCTACCGGGACAGGGCAGCACCGGGGAGCTGTTTTTT
CATLPGQGSTGELFF
>.|TRBJ2-5|TRBV9|TRBD2
TGTGCCAGCAGCTCAACCCACGGGGAGGGCCTCGAGACCCAGTACTTC
CASSSTHGEGLETQYF
>.|TRBJ2-7|TRBV19|.
TGTGCCAGTAGTATAGTCGGAAGCGGGCGCGAGCAGTACTTC
CASSIVGSGREQYF
>many|TRBJ1-1|TRBV30|.
TGTGCCTGGTTGGGAGAGAACACTGAAGCTTTCTTT
CAWLGENTEAFF
>.|TRBJ1-2|TRBV3-1|TRBD1
TGTTCCAGCAGCTCCCTGGCGGGACAGGGTAACTATGGCTACACCTTC
CSSSSLAGQGNYGYTF
>many|TRBJ2-3|TRBV20-1|TRBD2
TGCAGTGTTGCCCTAGCGGGAGGGCCTGTAAGCACAGATACGCAGTATTTT
CSVALAGGPVSTDTQYF
>.|TRBJ2-7|TRBV4-1|.
TGCGCCAGCAGCCAAGAGTTGAGCTACGTGCAGTACTTC
CASSQELSYVQYF
>.|TRBJ1-1|TRBV4-1|.
TGCGCCAGCAGCCAAGATACAGCGAACACTGAAGCTTCCTTT
CASSQDTANTEASF
>many|TRBJ2-7|TRBV7-2|.
TGTGCCAGCAGCTTAGATCTTACTTTGGGGGAGCAGTACTTC
CASSLDLTLGEQYF
>many|TRBJ2-7|TRBV6-5|TRBD2
TGTGCCAGCAGTTCTAGCGGGACGGCCCCCGAGCAGTACTTC
CASSSSGTAPEQYF
>many|TRBJ2-1|TRBV7-3|.
TGTGCCAGCAGCTTAATAGGGCTCGGGGATGAGCAGTTCTTC
CASSLIGLGDEQFF
>few|TRBJ2-1|TRBV27|TRBD2
TGTGCCAGCAGTTTATCGGCTAGCGGGGGCCCCCACTCCTACAATGAGCAGTTCTTC
CASSLSASGGPHSYNEQFF
>.|TRBJ2-1|TRBV30|.
TGTGCCCGGAGAGACAGTCCAAGGAGGGGCTTCGATGAGCAGTTCTTC
CARRDSPRRGFDEQFF
>many|TRBJ2-5|TRBV5-4|.
TGTGCCAGCAGCTGGCGGGAGACCCAGTACTTC
CASSWRETQYF
>many|TRBJ2-2|TRBV6-2/TRBV6-3|.
TGTGCCAGCAGTCAGATCTCCAACGGACAACCGAACACCGGGGAGCTGTTTTTT
CASSQISNGQPNTGELFF
>once|TRBJ1-1|TRBV7-2|.
TGTGCCAGCAGCTTAGGGGGGGGGGCAGGGACGTCGAACACTGAAGCTTTCTTT
CASSLGGGAGTSNTEAFF